The 26 T cell receptor beta chains given below trace back to one sample, sequenced in a study of blood T cell repertoires in COVID-19 (dated by TCRdb to 2020 to 2021). Library method: the immunoSEQ multiplex PCR assay. TCRdb holds this immuneACCESS table with in-frame rearrangements only. Some clones are missing; in checked studies, unresolved V genes explain under half, and the rest has no known cause. The sample table contains around 200,000 clones; only one count was recorded for roughly 80% of them. The biggest ten clones account for more than 9% of the sample. The sequencing sample was made of peripheral blood. The receptors were gathered from an elderly woman with acute or convalescent COVID-19.

This clone was recorded many times. This CDR3 is CASSVASTSGTGELFF. Written as DNA, the CDR3 is TGTGCCAGCAGCGTAGCTTCGACTAGCGGCACCGGGGAGCTGTTTTTT. V and J are TRBV9 and TRBJ2-2; 9 bases are a match to TRBD2. The trim removed 0 bases at V and 4 bases at J, leaving 4 bases unmatched. CDR3 length: 16 residues. The germline CDR1 and CDR2 sequences are SGDLS and YYNGEE.

The chain carries TRBV11-1 and TRBJ2-3, with a possible D match to TRBD2 (6 bases). Trimming left V 5 bases short and J 1 base short, with 13 bases between. Germline V gene sequence: CDR1 SGHAT, CDR2 FQDESV (reference sequence). This CDR3 is built from 15 residues. The CDR3 is CASSPPQRGTDTQYF. The CDR3 nucleotides are TGTGCCAGCAGCCCACCACAGCGGGGCACAGATACGCAGTATTTT.

The CDR3 loop is CASSLGRGDNSPLHF. The DNA for the CDR3 is TGTGCCAGCAGCTTAGGACGGGGGGACAATTCACCCCTCCACTTT. The gene calls are TRBV7-9 and TRBJ1-6, with D perhaps matching TRBD1 (5 bases). Looked up from germline, CDR1 is SEHNR and CDR2 is FQNEAQ (reference sequence). The ends were cut back, 1 base at V and 7 bases at J, with 11 bases in the middle. This CDR3 comprises 15 residues.

The chain carries TRBV11-3 and TRBJ2-5; 10 bases are shared with TRBD2. Germline V gene data show CDR1 as SGHNT and CDR2 as YENEEA. The CDR3 spans 16 residues. V dropped 3 bases and J dropped 4; count of bases not matched to a gene: 8. For the CDR3, the DNA is TGTGCCAGCAGCTTGTCACTAGCGGGGATTGTAGAGACCCAGTACTTC. Translation gives CASSLSLAGIVETQYF.

This clone has only one observation. The chain links TRBV27 to TRBJ2-2, with TRBD2 identical over 8 bases. This CDR3 has 14 amino acids. The germline gives CDR1 MNHEY, CDR2 SMNVEV (reference sequence). Losses at the gene ends were 5 bases for V and 5 bases for J; bases not matched to a gene: 4. The CDR3 region is CASSTLAGTGELFF. The CDR3 nucleotides are TGTGCCAGCAGTACCTTAGCGGGAACCGGGGAGCTGTTTTTT.

The rearrangement links TRBV30 to TRBJ2-7; 9 positions agree with TRBD2. CDR1 GTSNPN and CDR2 SVGIG come from the germline V gene (reference sequence). V shed 3 bases and J 4 bases; nucleotides not matched to a gene: 7. The CDR3 extends over 14 amino acids. The chain's CDR3 is CAWRLAGSAYEQYF. DNA of the CDR3: TGTGCCTGGAGGCTAGCGGGAAGTGCGTACGAGCAGTACTTC.

This clone was recorded a few times. The rearrangement links TRBV19 to TRBJ1-3; D remains ambiguous. Germline CDR1 LNHDA, CDR2 SQIVND (reference sequence). CDR3 size: 17 residues. V dropped 1 base and J dropped 0 bases, with 13 bases sitting between them. The CDR3: CASSIAQFLVSGNTIYF. CDR3 in DNA: TGTGCCAGTAGTATAGCACAGTTCCTCGTCTCTGGAAACACCATATATTTT.

V usage is TRBV5-6 and J usage is TRBJ2-6; tentatively, D is TRBD1 (5 bases). CDR3 length: 14 residues. The germline V gene has CDR1 SGHDT and CDR2 YYEEEE. Trimming cost V 4 bases and J 12 bases, with 17 bases left between them. CDR3 coding DNA: TGTGCCAGCAGCCCCGGTGGCAGGGCTACCGTCCTGACTTTC. It specifies CASSPGGRATVLTF.

The chain joins TRBV6-1 to TRBJ2-3; 11 bases line up with TRBD1. The CDR3 is 16 amino acids. Germline loops: CDR1 MNHNS, CDR2 SASEGT. Trimming removed 1 base from V and 7 bases from J; junction bases left unmatched: 7. The CDR3 loop is CASSEGRTGGGYTQYF. The DNA for the CDR3 is TGTGCCAGCAGTGAAGGGAGGACAGGGGGCGGGTATACGCAGTATTTT.

The genes are TRBV7-9 and TRBJ2-3, with 9 nucleotides matching TRBD1. The CDR3 consists of 16 residues. Germline V CDR1 and CDR2: SEHNR, FQNEAQ (reference sequence). Losses at the gene ends were 1 base for V and 4 bases for J; bases not matched to a gene: 6. CDR3 nucleotides: TGTGCCAGCAGCTTAGGCGACAGGGGGAAATCAGATACGCAGTATTTT. It is translated as CASSLGDRGKSDTQYF.

The V gene is TRBV25-1, the J gene TRBJ1-2, with unresolved D. The CDR3 consists of 15 residues. Germline values: CDR1 MGHDK, CDR2 SYGVNS. V was trimmed by 0 bases and J by 9 bases, leaving 17 bases between them. In DNA, the CDR3 is TGTGCCAGCAGTGAATACAGCGGAGCGGGAGTAAGCTACACCTTC. Amino acid sequence: CASSEYSGAGVSYTF.

The J gene is TRBJ2-7, the V gene TRBV24-1, with a tentative D call TRBD2 (7 bases). V dropped 2 bases and J dropped 7 bases, with 11 bases sitting between them. CDR1 and CDR2 (germline): KGHDR, SFDVKD. CDR3 length: 13 amino acids. The CDR3 bases are TGTGCCACCAGTGATTGGGGGGGCAGGGAGCAGTACTTC. Its protein is CATSDWGGREQYF.

The CDR3 DNA reads TGTGCCACCAGTGATCCGGGGACAGGGGGCACTGAAGCTTTCTTT. This gives the protein CATSDPGTGGTEAFF. The chain links TRBV24-1 to TRBJ1-1; 11 bases fit TRBD1. This CDR3 comprises 15 residues. V trimming: 3 bases; J trimming: 4 bases; junction bases outside the gene matches: 3. The germline CDR1 and CDR2 sequences are KGHDR and SFDVKD.

This clone was found a few times. The rearrangement uses TRBV18 and TRBJ2-2; 9 bases line up with TRBD2. Trimming cost V 1 base and J 10 bases; bases outside gene matches: 7. Germline V gene sequence: CDR1 KGHSH, CDR2 LQKENI. The CDR3 length is 15 residues. CDR3 sequence: CASSPQSAGGEELFF. In DNA form, the CDR3 reads TGTGCCAGCTCACCACAATCAGCGGGAGGAGAGGAGCTGTTTTTT.

This chain connects TRBV12-5 to TRBJ1-1; the match to TRBD1 covers 8 bases. The CDR3 consists of 14 residues. V lost 1 base and J lost 8; bases outside the gene matches: 6. Germline lookup yields CDR1 LGHNT and CDR2 FRNRAP. The CDR3 DNA reads TGTGCTAGTGGTTTGGGGGGACAGGTGCGGGAAGCTTTCTTT. Translating gives CASGLGGQVREAFF.

The chain joins TRBV14 to TRBJ1-2; tentatively, D is TRBD1 (6 bases). V lost 0 bases to trimming and J lost 7 bases, with 9 bases between them. Germline values: CDR1 SGHDN, CDR2 FVKESK. This CDR3 is 13 amino acids long. For the CDR3, the DNA is TGTGCCAGCAGCCAAGAGGACAGCCCTGGCTACACCTTC. It translates to CASSQEDSPGYTF. Full variable domain (outside the CDR3, taken from reference TRBV14 and TRBJ1-2): EAGVTQFPSHSVIEKGQTVTLRCDPISGHDNLYWYRRVMGKEIKFLLHFVKESKQDESGMPNNRFLAERTGGTYSTLKVQPAELEDSGVYFCASSQEDSPGYTFGSGTRLTVV.

The V gene is TRBV29-1, the J gene TRBJ1-3; possible D gene TRBD1, 6 bases. Between the trimmed V and J ends, which lost 2 bases and 1 base, there was a span of 9 bases. This CDR3 is built from 14 residues. CDR1 and CDR2 (germline): SQVTM, ANQGSEA. The CDR3 nucleotides are TGCAGCGTTGAACGGCAGGGGTCTGGAAACACCATATATTTT. This encodes CSVERQGSGNTIYF.

A note on this clone: A read error may produce the germline difference seen at one junction end. The V and J genes are TRBV28 and TRBJ2-6, with D perhaps matching TRBD1 (6 bases). The V gene's germline CDR1 is MDHEN and CDR2 SYDVKM. CDR3 size: 18 residues. CDR3 coding DNA: TGTGCCAGCAGTCCAACGGGACAAGCCTTCTCTGGGGTCAACGTCCTGACTTTC. It codes for CASSPTGQAFSGVNVLTF. Based on the CDR3 plus reference TRBV28 and TRBJ2-6, the full variable domain is DVKVTQSSRYLVKRTGEKVFLECVQDMDHENMFWYRQDPGLGLRLIYFSYDVKMKEKGDIPEGYSVSREKKERFSLILESASTNQTSMYLCASSPTGQAFSGVNVLTFGAGSRLTVL.

The chain employs TRBV3-1 (or the pseudogene TRBV3-2) and TRBJ2-7, with TRBD2 matching over 8 bases. The CDR3 consists of 15 residues. With V trimmed by 3 bases and J by 0 bases, 4 bases remained unmatched. The germline CDR1 and CDR2 sequences are LGHDT and YNNKEL (reference sequence). CDR3 nucleotides: TGTGCCAGCAGCCAGAGCGGGGGTAGCTCCTACGAGCAGTACTTC. Translation: CASSQSGGSSYEQYF.

The chain has TRBV20-1 and TRBJ2-1; D remains unclear. Germline CDR1 is DFQATT and CDR2 is SNEGSKA (reference sequence). The CDR3 loop spans 11 amino acids. Trimming pared 4 bases from V and 7 bases from J, leaving 8 bases between. The CDR3 reads CSAMPENEQFF. CDR3 sequence (DNA): TGCAGTGCTATGCCAGAAAATGAGCAGTTCTTC.

This clone has more than one count but fewer than ten. The chain uses TRBV9 and TRBJ2-1, with 8 bases aligning to TRBD1. This CDR3 is built from 16 residues. The germline V gene has CDR1 SGDLS and CDR2 YYNGEE. V shed 3 bases and J 4 bases; nucleotides not matched to a gene: 9. CDR3 DNA: TGTGCCAGCAGCGCCGGACAGGGCAATCAGTACAATGAGCAGTTCTTC. It yields the protein CASSAGQGNQYNEQFF.

This clone was counted between two and nine times. The chain carries TRBV7-2 and TRBJ2-1; 8 nucleotides match TRBD2. With 5 bases clipped from V and 2 bases from J, the junction kept 5 bases outside the gene matches. This CDR3 contains 15 residues. The germline V gene encodes CDR1 SGHTA and CDR2 FQGNSA. The CDR3, as DNA: TGTGCCAGCAGCACCACTAGCGGTCCCTACAATGAGCAGTTCTTC. This sequence encodes CASSTTSGPYNEQFF.

The chain joins TRBV27 to TRBJ1-6; 8 bases map to TRBD1. The length of the CDR3 is 16 residues. The V segment lost 6 bases and the J segment 5 bases; nucleotides outside the gene matches: 9. Germline V CDR1 and CDR2: MNHEY, SMNVEV (reference sequence). CDR3 sequence reads: CASSALPGQDNSPLHF. The CDR3 DNA reads TGTGCCAGCAGCGCTCTACCGGGACAGGATAATTCACCCCTCCACTTT.

A note on this clone: The same CDR3 also results from other DNA sequences found in this sample. The chain uses TRBV18 and TRBJ2-5; D unclear. The length of the CDR3 is 12 residues. V dropped 2 bases and J dropped 5 bases, with 6 bases sitting between them. Germline V gene sequence: CDR1 KGHSH, CDR2 LQKENI. CDR3 DNA sequence: TGTGCCAGCTCACCAACTGAGGAGACCCAGTACTTC. Translated, it gives CASSPTEETQYF.

The rearrangement uses TRBV4-1 and TRBJ1-5; D is unresolved. Germline CDR1 MGHRA, CDR2 YSYEKL. V was clipped by 0 bases and J by 3 bases, with 6 bases between them. The CDR3 runs 14 residues. CDR3 residues: CASSQDRSNQPQHF. For the CDR3, the DNA is TGCGCCAGCAGCCAAGATCGGTCCAATCAGCCCCAGCATTTT.

The J gene is TRBJ2-1, the V gene TRBV2; D is possibly TRBD2 (6 bases). The CDR3 has 12 residues. The germline V gene has CDR1 SNHLY and CDR2 FYNNEI. V was cut by 6 bases and J by 6 bases, with 9 bases left in between. The CDR3 region has the DNA TGTGCCAGCAGAGAGGGAGGCAATGAGCAGTTCTTC. Encoded protein: CASREGGNEQFF.